Below are 4 T cell receptor beta chains sequenced from a single sample in a study of T-cell memory formation after mild COVID-19 (dated by TCRdb to about 2021). Library generation was performed with 5' RACE. Sequencing was carried out with an Illumina NovaSeq 6000. TCRdb ran its own pipeline on the public reads, namely fastp trimming at Q25 and MiXCR clone calling, and kept in-frame beta chains. Duplicate CDR3 protein sequences are folded into a single record with the most common DNA and genes. The sample table contains about 320,000 distinct CDR3 sequences; only one count was recorded for 13% to 15% of them. The top ten hold over 20% of the sample. Sequencing was carried out using PBMCs or a T cell subset sorted from them (not recorded which). The receptor set was obtained from a man between 18 and 29 years old who had mild COVID-19 (a few samples of this study predate the infection). The sample titles of this study are shuffled in the database, so cell type and time point are left out; the donor was told from shared clones.

In this sample, this clonotype turned up a few times. The chain has TRBV20-1 and TRBJ2-7, with TRBD1 matching 12 bases. Per germline, CDR1 DFQATT and CDR2 SNEGSKA (reference sequence). Germline trimming cut 0 bases from V and 5 bases from J; bases unmatched to any gene: 5. The CDR3 is 15 amino acids. This CDR3 is CSARDPGTGGNEQYV. The DNA for the CDR3 is TGCAGTGCTAGAGACCCCGGGACAGGGGGCAACGAGCAGTACGTC.

The CDR3 loop reads CASSAGGGSNEQFF. CDR3 sequence (DNA): TGTGCCAGCAGCGCAGGTGGGGGCTCCAATGAGCAGTTCTTC. The chain joins TRBV9 to TRBJ2-1, with a weak D call TRBD1 (6 bases). Germline CDR1 SGDLS, CDR2 YYNGEE. Trimming pared 3 bases from V and 6 bases from J, leaving 13 bases between. This CDR3 has 14 amino acids.

This chain joins TRBV5-1 and TRBJ1-2; a possible D gene is TRBD1 (6 bases). The CDR3 loop spans 13 amino acids. Germline V CDR1 and CDR2: SGHRS, YFSETQ. The V end lost 5 bases, the J end lost 4 bases, and 12 bases lay between the germline ends. The CDR3 region is CASSYQGPYGYTF. As DNA, the CDR3 is TGCGCCAGCAGTTACCAGGGGCCCTATGGCTACACCTTC.

V is TRBV3-1 and J is TRBJ2-1, with D tentatively TRBD2 (6 bases). Trimming left V 2 bases short and J 0 bases short, with 11 bases between. The CDR3 loop spans 16 amino acids. Germline V gene data show CDR1 as LGHDT and CDR2 as YNNKEL (reference sequence). Here the CDR3 reads CASSQIAGSSYNEQFF. CDR3 nucleotides: TGTGCCAGCAGCCAAATCGCGGGGAGCTCCTACAATGAGCAGTTCTTC.